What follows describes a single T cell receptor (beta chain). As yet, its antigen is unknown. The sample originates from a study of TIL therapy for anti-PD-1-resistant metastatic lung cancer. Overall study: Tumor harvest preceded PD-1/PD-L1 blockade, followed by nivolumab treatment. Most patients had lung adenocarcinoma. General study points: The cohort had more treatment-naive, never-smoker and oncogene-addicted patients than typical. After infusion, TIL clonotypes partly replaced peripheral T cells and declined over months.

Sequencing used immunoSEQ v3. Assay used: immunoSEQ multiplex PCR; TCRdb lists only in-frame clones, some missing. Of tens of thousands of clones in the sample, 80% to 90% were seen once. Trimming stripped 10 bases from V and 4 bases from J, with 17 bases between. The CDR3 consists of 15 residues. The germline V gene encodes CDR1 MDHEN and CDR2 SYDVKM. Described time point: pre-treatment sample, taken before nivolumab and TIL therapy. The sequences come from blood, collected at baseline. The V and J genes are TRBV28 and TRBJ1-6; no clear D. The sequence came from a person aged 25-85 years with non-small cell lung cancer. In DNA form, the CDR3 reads TGTGCCACCGACCGGAGGGTCGGATATAATTCACCCCTCCACTTT. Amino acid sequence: CATDRRVGYNSPLHF. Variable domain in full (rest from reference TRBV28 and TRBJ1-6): DVKVTQSSRYLVKRTGEKVFLECVQDMDHENMFWYRQDPGLGLRLIYFSYDVKMKEKGDIPEGYSVSREKKERFSLILESASTNQTSMYLCATDRRVGYNSPLHFGNGTRLTVT.